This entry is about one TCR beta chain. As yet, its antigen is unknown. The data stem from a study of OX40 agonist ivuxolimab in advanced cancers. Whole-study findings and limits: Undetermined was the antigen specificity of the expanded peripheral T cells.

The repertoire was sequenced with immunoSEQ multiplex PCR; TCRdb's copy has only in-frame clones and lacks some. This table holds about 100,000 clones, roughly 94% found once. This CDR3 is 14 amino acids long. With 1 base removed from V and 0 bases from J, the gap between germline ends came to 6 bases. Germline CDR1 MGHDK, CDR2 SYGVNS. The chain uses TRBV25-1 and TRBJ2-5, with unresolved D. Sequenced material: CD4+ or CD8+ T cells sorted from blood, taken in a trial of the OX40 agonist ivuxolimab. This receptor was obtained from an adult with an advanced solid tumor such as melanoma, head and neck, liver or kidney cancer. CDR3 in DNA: TGTGCCAGCAGTGAATTTGCGTACCAAGAGACCCAGTACTTC. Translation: CASSEFAYQETQYF.